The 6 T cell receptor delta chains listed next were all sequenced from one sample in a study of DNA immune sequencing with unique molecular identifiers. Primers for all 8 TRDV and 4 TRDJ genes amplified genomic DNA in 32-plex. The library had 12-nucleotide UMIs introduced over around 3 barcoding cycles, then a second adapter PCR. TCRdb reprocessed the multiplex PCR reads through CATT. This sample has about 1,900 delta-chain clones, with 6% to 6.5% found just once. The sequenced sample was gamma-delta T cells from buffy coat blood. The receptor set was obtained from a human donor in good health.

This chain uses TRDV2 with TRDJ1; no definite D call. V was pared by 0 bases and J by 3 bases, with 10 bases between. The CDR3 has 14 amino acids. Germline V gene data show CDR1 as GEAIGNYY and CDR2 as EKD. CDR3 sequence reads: CACDTVTAADKLIF. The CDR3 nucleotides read TGTGCCTGTGACACCGTGACTGCTGCCGATAAACTCATCTTT.

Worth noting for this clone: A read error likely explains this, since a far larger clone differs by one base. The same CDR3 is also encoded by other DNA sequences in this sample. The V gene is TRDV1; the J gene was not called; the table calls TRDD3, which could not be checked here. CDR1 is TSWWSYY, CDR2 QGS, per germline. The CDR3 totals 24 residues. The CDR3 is CALGVSPLGPGDTSTPPYTDKLIF. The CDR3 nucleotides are TGTGCTCTTGGGGTGTCCCCCCTTGGCCCTGGGGATACGAGTACCCCTCCGTACACCGATAAACTAATCTTT.

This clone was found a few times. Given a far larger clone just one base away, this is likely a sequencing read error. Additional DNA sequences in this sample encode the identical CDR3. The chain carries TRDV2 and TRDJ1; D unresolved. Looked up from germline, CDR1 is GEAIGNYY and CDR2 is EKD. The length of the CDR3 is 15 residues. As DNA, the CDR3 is TGTGCCTGTGACTCCCTGTACTCGTACACCGACAAACTCATCTTT. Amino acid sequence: CACDSLYSYTDKLIF.

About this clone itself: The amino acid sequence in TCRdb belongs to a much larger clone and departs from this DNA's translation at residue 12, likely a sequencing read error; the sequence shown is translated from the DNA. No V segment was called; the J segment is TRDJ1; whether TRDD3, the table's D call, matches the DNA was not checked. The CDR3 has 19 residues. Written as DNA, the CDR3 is TGTGCCTGTGACACCCTTGGTGGGGGGCACCGATGTAACATCGATAAACTCATCTTT. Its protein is CACDTLGGGHRCNIDKLIF.

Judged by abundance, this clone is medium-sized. In nucleotides, the CDR3 is TGTGCCTGTGACAGCCTTGCTACGGGGGATACGGGGACCGATAAACTCATCTTT. This gives the protein CACDSLATGDTGTDKLIF. V usage is TRDV2 and J usage is TRDJ1; 10 positions agree with TRDD3. The V and J ends lost 2 bases and 2 bases, in that order; junction bases with no gene match: 13. The CDR3 totals 18 residues. From germline, CDR1 is GEAIGNYY and CDR2 EKD.

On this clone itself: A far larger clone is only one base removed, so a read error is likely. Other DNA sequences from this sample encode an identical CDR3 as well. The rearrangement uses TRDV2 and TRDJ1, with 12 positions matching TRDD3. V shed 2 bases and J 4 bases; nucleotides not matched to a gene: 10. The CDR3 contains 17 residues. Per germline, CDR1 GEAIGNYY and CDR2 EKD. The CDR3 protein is CACDKVSSGGYDDKLIF. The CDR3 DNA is TGTGCCTGTGACAAAGTATCCTCTGGGGGATACGACGATAAACTCATCTTT.